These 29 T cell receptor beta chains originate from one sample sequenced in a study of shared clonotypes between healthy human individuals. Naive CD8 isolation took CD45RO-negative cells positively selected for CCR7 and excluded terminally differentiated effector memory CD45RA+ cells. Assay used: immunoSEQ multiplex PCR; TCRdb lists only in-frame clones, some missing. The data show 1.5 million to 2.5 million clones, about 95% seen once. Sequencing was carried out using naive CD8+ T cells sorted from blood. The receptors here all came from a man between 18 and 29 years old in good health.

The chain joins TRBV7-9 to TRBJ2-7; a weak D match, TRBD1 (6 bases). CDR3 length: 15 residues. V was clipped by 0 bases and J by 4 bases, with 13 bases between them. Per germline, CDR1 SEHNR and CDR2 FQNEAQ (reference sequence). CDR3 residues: CASSLAGALFYEQYF. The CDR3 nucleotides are TGTGCCAGCAGCTTAGCGGGGGCCCTCTTTTACGAGCAGTACTTC.

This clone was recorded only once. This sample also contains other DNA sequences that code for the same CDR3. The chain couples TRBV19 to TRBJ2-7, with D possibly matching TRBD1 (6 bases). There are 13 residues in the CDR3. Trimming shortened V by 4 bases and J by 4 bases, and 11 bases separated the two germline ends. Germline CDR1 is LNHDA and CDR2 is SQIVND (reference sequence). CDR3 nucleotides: TGTGCCAGTAGTACCAGGACAGCTTACGAGCAGTACTTC. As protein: CASSTRTAYEQYF.

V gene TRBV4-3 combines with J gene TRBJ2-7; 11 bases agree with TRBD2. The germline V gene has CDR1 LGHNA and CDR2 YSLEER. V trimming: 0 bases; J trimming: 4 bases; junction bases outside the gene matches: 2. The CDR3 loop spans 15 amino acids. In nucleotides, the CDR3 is TGCGCCAGCAGCCAAGAACTAGCGGGAGAATACGAGCAGTACTTC. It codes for CASSQELAGEYEQYF.

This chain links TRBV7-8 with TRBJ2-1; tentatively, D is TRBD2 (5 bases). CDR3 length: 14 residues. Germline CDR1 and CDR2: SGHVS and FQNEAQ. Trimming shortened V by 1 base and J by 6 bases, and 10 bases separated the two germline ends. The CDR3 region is CASSLELAGNEQFF. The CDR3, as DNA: TGTGCCAGCAGCTTAGAGCTAGCTGGCAATGAGCAGTTCTTC.

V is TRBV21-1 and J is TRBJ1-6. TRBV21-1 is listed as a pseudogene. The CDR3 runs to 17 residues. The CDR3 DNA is TGTGCCAGCAGCAAAGACGTGGCTCGATCGGATAATTCACCCCTCCACTTT. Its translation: CASSKDVARSDNSPLHF.

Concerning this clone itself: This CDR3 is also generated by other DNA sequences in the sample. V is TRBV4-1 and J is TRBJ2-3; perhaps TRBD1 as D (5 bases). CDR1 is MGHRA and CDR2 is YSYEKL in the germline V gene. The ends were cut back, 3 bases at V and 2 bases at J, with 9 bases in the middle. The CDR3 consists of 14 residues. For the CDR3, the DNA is TGCGCCAGCAGCCAGCAGGGCTCCACAGATACGCAGTATTTT. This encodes CASSQQGSTDTQYF.

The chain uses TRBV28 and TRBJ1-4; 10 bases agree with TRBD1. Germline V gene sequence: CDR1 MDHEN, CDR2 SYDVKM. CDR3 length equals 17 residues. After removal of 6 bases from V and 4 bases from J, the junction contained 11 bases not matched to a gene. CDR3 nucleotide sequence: TGTGCCAGCAGCTCCTCCTCCGACAGGGGGCTTAATGAAAAACTGTTTTTT. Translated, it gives CASSSSSDRGLNEKLFF.

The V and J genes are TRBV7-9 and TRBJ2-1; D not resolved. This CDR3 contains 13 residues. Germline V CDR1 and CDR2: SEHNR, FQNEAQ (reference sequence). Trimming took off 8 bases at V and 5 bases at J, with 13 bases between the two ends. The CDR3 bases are TGTGCCAGCGGAGAGAGGCCAAACAATGAGCAGTTCTTC. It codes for CASGERPNNEQFF.

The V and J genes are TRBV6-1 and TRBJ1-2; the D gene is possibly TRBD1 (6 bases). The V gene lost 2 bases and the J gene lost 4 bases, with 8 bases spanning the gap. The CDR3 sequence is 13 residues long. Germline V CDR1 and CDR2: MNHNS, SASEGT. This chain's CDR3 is CASSETGSYGYTF. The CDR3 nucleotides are TGTGCCAGCAGTGAAACAGGGAGCTATGGCTACACCTTC.

This CDR3 is CSVGGTSGGYGTDTQYF. The CDR3 bases are TGCAGCGTTGGCGGGACTAGCGGGGGATACGGCACAGATACGCAGTATTTT. The rearrangement uses TRBV29-1 and TRBJ2-3, with 14 nucleotides matching TRBD2. The V gene end was trimmed by 4 bases and the J gene end by 1 base; junction bases not matched to a gene: 7. The CDR3 totals 17 residues. Germline V gene data show CDR1 as SQVTM and CDR2 as ANQGSEA.

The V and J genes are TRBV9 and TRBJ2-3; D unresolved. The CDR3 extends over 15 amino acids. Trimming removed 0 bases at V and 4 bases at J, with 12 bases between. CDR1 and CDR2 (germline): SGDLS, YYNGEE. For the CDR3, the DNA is TGTGCCAGCAGCGTAGCTGATCTTTTCGCAGATACGCAGTATTTT. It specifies CASSVADLFADTQYF.

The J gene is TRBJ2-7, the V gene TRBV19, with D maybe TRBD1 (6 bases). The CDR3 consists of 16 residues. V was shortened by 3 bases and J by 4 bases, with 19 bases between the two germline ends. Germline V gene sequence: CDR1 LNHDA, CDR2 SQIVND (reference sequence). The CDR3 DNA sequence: TGTGCCAGTAGTATGGGCAGGGGAGCAGTTTTTTACGAGCAGTACTTC. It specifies CASSMGRGAVFYEQYF.

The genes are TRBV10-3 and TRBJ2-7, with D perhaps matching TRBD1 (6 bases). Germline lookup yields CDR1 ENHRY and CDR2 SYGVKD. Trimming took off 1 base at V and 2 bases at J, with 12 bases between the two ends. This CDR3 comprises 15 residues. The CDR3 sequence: CAISELTGSAYEQYF. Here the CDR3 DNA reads TGTGCCATCAGTGAGTTGACAGGTAGCGCCTACGAGCAGTACTTC.

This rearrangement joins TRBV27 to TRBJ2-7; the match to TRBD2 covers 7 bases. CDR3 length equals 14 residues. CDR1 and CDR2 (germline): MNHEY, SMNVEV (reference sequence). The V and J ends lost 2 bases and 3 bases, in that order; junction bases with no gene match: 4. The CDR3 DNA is TGTGCCAGCAGTTTAGCCAGCGGGAACTACGAGCAGTACTTC. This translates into CASSLASGNYEQYF.

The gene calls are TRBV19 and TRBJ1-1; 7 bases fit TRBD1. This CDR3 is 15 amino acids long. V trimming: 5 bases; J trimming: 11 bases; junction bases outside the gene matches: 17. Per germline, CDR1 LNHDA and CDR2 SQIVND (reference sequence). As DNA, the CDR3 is TGTGCCAGTAGTGGGCTTTCGACAGGGCCCCTCGAGGCTTTCTTT. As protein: CASSGLSTGPLEAFF.

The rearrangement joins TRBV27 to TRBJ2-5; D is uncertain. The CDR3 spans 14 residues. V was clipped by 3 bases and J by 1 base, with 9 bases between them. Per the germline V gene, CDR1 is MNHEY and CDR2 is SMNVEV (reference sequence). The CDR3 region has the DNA TGTGCCAGCAGTTTTAGGGTCGGCCAAGAGACCCAGTACTTC. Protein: CASSFRVGQETQYF.

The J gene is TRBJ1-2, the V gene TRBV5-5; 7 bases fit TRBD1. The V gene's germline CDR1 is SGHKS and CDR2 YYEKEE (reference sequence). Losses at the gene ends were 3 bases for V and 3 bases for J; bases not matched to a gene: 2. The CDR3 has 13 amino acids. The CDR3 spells CASSWQGDYGYTF. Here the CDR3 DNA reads TGTGCCAGCAGCTGGCAGGGGGACTATGGCTACACCTTC. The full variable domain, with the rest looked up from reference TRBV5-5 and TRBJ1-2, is DAGVTQSPTHLIKTRGQQVTLRCSPISGHKSVSWYQQVLGQGPQFIFQYYEKEERGRGNFPDRFSARQFPNYSSELNVNALLLGDSALYLCASSWQGDYGYTFGSGTRLTVV.

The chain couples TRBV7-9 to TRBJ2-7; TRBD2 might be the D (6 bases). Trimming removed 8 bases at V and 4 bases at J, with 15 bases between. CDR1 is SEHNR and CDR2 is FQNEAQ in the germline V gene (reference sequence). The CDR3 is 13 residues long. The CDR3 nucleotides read TGTGCCAGCGGCCGGGAGAACTCATACGAGCAGTACTTC. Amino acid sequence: CASGRENSYEQYF. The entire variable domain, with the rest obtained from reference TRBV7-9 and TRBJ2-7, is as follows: DTGVSQNPRHKITKRGQNVTFRCDPISEHNRLYWYRQTLGQGPEFLTYFQNEAQLEKSRLLSDRFSAERPKGSFSTLEIQRTEQGDSAMYLCASGRENSYEQYFGPGTRLTVT.

The CDR3 DNA reads TGCGCCAGCAGCCAAGAATCGCCCCACGGGGAGCTGTTTTTT. Amino acid sequence: CASSQESPHGELFF. V and J are TRBV4-1 and TRBJ2-2; D not resolved. The V and J ends lost 0 bases and 7 bases respectively, with 9 bases between them. The germline V gene encodes CDR1 MGHRA and CDR2 YSYEKL. The CDR3 runs to 14 residues.

CDR3 in amino acids: CASSTSAYEQYF. The CDR3 DNA is TGTGCCAGCAGCACCTCCGCCTACGAGCAGTACTTC. The chain couples TRBV7-9 to TRBJ2-7, with no clear D. Trimming shortened V by 5 bases and J by 2 bases, and 7 bases separated the two germline ends. CDR1 and CDR2 from the germline V gene are SEHNR and FQNEAQ (reference sequence). The CDR3 runs 12 residues.

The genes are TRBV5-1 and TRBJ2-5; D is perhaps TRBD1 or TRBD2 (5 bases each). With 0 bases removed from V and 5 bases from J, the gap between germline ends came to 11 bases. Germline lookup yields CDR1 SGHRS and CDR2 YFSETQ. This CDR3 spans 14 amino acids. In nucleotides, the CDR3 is TGCGCCAGCAGCTTGGGGCTCTGGGGGGAGACCCAGTACTTC. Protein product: CASSLGLWGETQYF.

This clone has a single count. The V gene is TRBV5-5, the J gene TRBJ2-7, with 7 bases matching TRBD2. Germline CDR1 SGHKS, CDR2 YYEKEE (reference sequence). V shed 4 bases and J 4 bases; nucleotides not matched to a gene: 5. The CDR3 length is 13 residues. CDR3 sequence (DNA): TGTGCCAGCAGCCATGCGCGGGGGTACGAGCAGTACTTC. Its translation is CASSHARGYEQYF.

The CDR3 here is CASSLGLSGHYEQYF. The CDR3, as DNA: TGCGCCAGCAGCTTGGGTCTATCGGGACATTACGAGCAGTACTTC. The chain joins TRBV5-1 to TRBJ2-7; a possible D gene is TRBD1 (6 bases). The CDR3 is 15 amino acids. V lost 0 bases, J lost 4 bases, and 14 bases lay in between. Germline CDR1 and CDR2: SGHRS and YFSETQ.

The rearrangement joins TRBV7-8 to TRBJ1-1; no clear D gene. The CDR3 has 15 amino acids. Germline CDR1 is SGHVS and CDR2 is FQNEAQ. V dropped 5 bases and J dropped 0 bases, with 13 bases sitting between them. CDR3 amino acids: CASSPPQVLNTEAFF. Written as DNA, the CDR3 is TGTGCCAGCAGCCCTCCTCAGGTTCTGAACACTGAAGCTTTCTTT.

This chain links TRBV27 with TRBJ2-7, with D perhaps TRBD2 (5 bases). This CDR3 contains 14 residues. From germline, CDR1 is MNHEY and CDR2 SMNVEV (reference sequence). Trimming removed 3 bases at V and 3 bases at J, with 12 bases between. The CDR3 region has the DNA TGTGCCAGCAGTTTTTTCGGAGGAGACTACGAGCAGTACTTC. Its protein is CASSFFGGDYEQYF.

The CDR3 bases are TGCGCCAGCAGCTTGGTCTATTCAACCCAAGAGACCCAGTACTTC. It yields the protein CASSLVYSTQETQYF. The chain couples TRBV5-1 to TRBJ2-5; D is undetermined. Germline CDR1 reads SGHRS; CDR2 reads YFSETQ. The CDR3 has 15 residues. The ends were cut back, 0 bases at V and 1 base at J, with 10 bases in the middle.

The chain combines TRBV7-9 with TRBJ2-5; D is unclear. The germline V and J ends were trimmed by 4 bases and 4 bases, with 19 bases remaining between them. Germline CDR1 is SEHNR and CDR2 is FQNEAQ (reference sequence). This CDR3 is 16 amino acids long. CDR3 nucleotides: TGTGCCAGCAGCTCATTGGGCCCTCAAAGGGTAGAGACCCAGTACTTC. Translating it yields CASSSLGPQRVETQYF.

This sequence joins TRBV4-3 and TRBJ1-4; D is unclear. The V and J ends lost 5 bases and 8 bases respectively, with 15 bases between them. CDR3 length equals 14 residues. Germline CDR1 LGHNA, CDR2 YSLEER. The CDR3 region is CASSNPIWQEKLFF. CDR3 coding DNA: TGCGCCAGCAGCAACCCTATCTGGCAGGAAAAACTGTTTTTT.

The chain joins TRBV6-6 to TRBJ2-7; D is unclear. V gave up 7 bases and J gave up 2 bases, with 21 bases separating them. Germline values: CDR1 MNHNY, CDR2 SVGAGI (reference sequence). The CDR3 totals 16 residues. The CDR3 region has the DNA TGTGCCAGCACGCCTGATTCGATGATTCGCCCCTACGAGCAGTACTTC. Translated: CASTPDSMIRPYEQYF.